One sample yielded the 27 T cell receptor beta chains listed below, sequenced in a study of CD8 T cells in ankylosing spondylitis. Study findings and constraints: Among TCR beta sequences, a motif of about 8 highly homologous variants appeared characteristic of ankylosing spondylitis blood.

These receptors lack a known antigen. TCRdb reanalysed the 5' RACE reads using MiXCR and keeps one entry per CDR3 protein. In the table there are about 90,000 distinct CDR3 sequences, 9% of which are singletons. Sample: blood, either unsorted or a sorted T cell fraction (not recorded which). The receptors shown here come from a male donor with ankylosing spondylitis.

This clonotype appeared many times. This rearrangement joins TRBV6-2 or TRBV6-3 to TRBJ2-1; 11 positions match TRBD2. There are 17 residues in the CDR3. Germline V CDR1 and CDR2: MNHEY, SVGEGT. V lost 2 bases and J lost 6; bases outside the gene matches: 9. CDR3 sequence reads: CASSYRTTSGIGNEQFF. In DNA form, the CDR3 reads TGTGCCAGCAGTTACCGGACGACTAGCGGGATTGGCAATGAGCAGTTCTTC.

At least ten counts were recorded for this clonotype. The rearrangement joins TRBV9 to TRBJ2-1, with 7 nucleotides matching TRBD2. The junction had 10 bases not matched to a gene; V was cut back by 3 bases and J by 7 bases. The CDR3 covers 15 residues. In germline, CDR1 is SGDLS, CDR2 YYNGEE. The CDR3 is CASSALGGGYNEQFF. For the CDR3, the DNA is TGTGCCAGCAGCGCCCTGGGGGGAGGGTATAATGAGCAGTTCTTC.

This clonotype was seen a handful of times. The CDR3 here is CSAPTGGFLPNYGYTF. CDR3 coding DNA: TGCAGTGCACCGACAGGGGGCTTCTTACCTAACTATGGCTACACCTTC. V and J are TRBV20-1 and TRBJ1-2, with 10 bases aligning to TRBD1. V lost 6 bases, J lost 0 bases, and 10 bases stayed unmatched. This CDR3 has 16 amino acids. The germline V gene has CDR1 DFQATT and CDR2 SNEGSKA (reference sequence).

The chain recombines TRBV12-3 or TRBV12-4 with TRBJ2-1, with D unresolved. The CDR3 loop spans 15 amino acids. Deletions cut 6 bases from V and 6 bases from J, with 18 bases between. The CDR3 coding sequence is TGTGCCAGCAGCCCTCCCGACGCCACCTTCAATGAGCAGTTCTTC. Protein product: CASSPPDATFNEQFF.

This clonotype was found many times. The chain links TRBV29-1 to TRBJ1-2; TRBD1 aligns across 8 bases. CDR1 and CDR2 (germline): SQVTM, ANQGSEA. This CDR3 region has 12 residues. V gave up 4 bases and J gave up 4 bases; unmatched junction bases: 2. The CDR3 DNA sequence: TGCAGCGTTGTACAGGGGGTCTATGGCTACACCTTC. This sequence encodes CSVVQGVYGYTF. The complete variable domain, with remaining parts taken from reference TRBV29-1 and TRBJ1-2, reads SAVISQKPSRDICQRGTSLTIQCQVDSQVTMMFWYRQQPGQSLTLIATANQGSEATYESGFVIDKFPISRPNLTFSTLTVSNMSPEDSSIYLCSVVQGVYGYTFGSGTRLTVV.

This clonotype was observed at least ten times. V and J are TRBV12-3 or TRBV12-4 and TRBJ1-5, with D unclear. The CDR3 length is 15 residues. V shed 6 bases and J shed 0 bases, with 12 bases lying between them. The CDR3 DNA follows: TGTGCCAGCAGGCGCTCGGGCTATAGCAATCAGCCCCAGCATTTT. It translates to CASRRSGYSNQPQHF.

Note on this clonotype: The CDR3 does not end in the conserved phenylalanine or tryptophan, so this is likely a read error. The rearrangement joins TRBV5-6 to TRBJ2-2; D possibly matches TRBD1 or TRBD2 (5 bases each). V was trimmed by 4 bases and J by 7 bases, leaving 14 bases between them. The CDR3 totals 14 residues. Germline V CDR1 and CDR2: SGHDT, YYEEEE. As DNA, the CDR3 is TGTGCCAGCAGCCCCGGGACGATCAGCGGGGAGCTGTTTTGT. It codes for CASSPGTISGELFC.

This rearrangement joins TRBV4-2 to TRBJ1-1; D unclear. Germline V gives CDR1 LGHNA, CDR2 YNFKEQ. The V gene lost 0 bases and the J gene lost 1 base, with 6 bases spanning the gap. CDR3 length equals 14 residues. CDR3 nucleotides: TGTGCCAGCAGCCAAGATTTCGGGAACACTGAAGCTTTCTTT. Translating it yields CASSQDFGNTEAFF.

This sequence joins TRBV19 and TRBJ2-3; D is undetermined. This CDR3 contains 13 residues. V was trimmed by 4 bases and J by 6 bases, leaving 11 bases between them. In germline, CDR1 is LNHDA, CDR2 SQIVND (reference sequence). The CDR3 sequence: CASSTRASDTQYF. Written as DNA, the CDR3 is TGTGCCAGTAGTACGCGAGCATCCGATACGCAGTATTTT.

There are many counts of this clonotype. This chain connects TRBV7-2 to TRBJ2-7; a weak D match, TRBD2 (6 bases). CDR3 length equals 15 residues. Looked up from germline, CDR1 is SGHTA and CDR2 is FQGNSA. Between the trimmed V and J ends, which lost 5 bases and 4 bases, there was a span of 18 bases. DNA for the CDR3: TGTGCCAGCAGCATCCTAACCGGGAGTTGGTACGAGCAGTACTTC. Translated, it gives CASSILTGSWYEQYF.

The rearrangement links TRBV19 to TRBJ2-1; 7 bases are shared with TRBD2. Trimming took 3 bases from V and 7 from J; bases not matched to a gene: 6. Germline V CDR1 and CDR2: LNHDA, SQIVND (reference sequence). The CDR3 contains 14 residues. The CDR3 loop reads CASSIGTMGNEQFF. The CDR3 DNA reads as TGTGCCAGTAGTATCGGGACTATGGGAAATGAGCAGTTCTTC. Combining the CDR3 with reference TRBV19 and TRBJ2-1 gives the whole variable domain DGGITQSPKYLFRKEGQNVTLSCEQNLNHDAMYWYRQDPGQGLRLIYYSQIVNDFQKGDIAEGYSVSREKKESFPLTVTSAQKNPTAFYLCASSIGTMGNEQFFGPGTRLTVL.

This clonotype occurred a few times. The chain couples TRBV5-6 to TRBJ1-1, with no clear D. This CDR3 contains 12 residues. Germline V gene sequence: CDR1 SGHDT, CDR2 YYEEEE. V dropped 4 bases and J dropped 4 bases, with 8 bases sitting between them. The CDR3 is CASSHTPTEAFF. The DNA for the CDR3 is TGTGCCAGCAGCCACACCCCCACTGAAGCTTTCTTT.

V and J are TRBV7-6 and TRBJ1-5; 11 nucleotides line up with TRBD1. V shed 5 bases, J shed 5 bases, and the junction held 2 bases outside the gene matches. In germline, CDR1 is SGHVS, CDR2 FNYEAQ. This CDR3 contains 14 residues. CDR3 residues: CASSRTGGDQPQHF. CDR3 coding DNA: TGTGCCAGCAGCCGGACAGGGGGCGATCAGCCCCAGCATTTT. The full variable domain, with the rest looked up from reference TRBV7-6 and TRBJ1-5, is GAGVSQSPRYKVTKRGQDVALRCDPISGHVSLYWYRQALGQGPEFLTYFNYEAQQDKSGLPNDRFSAERPEGSISTLTIQRTEQRDSAMYRCASSRTGGDQPQHFGDGTRLSIL.

The CDR3 spells CASSYLTGTKNIQYF. Written as DNA, the CDR3 is TGTGCCAGCAGCTACCTTACAGGGACCAAAAACATTCAGTACTTC. This sequence joins TRBV5-6 and TRBJ2-4; weak D call: TRBD1 (6 bases). The V and J ends lost 3 bases and 2 bases respectively, with 12 bases between them. In germline, CDR1 is SGHDT, CDR2 YYEEEE. CDR3 length: 15 amino acids.

The gene calls are TRBV7-6 and TRBJ2-1; 10 positions agree with TRBD2. Germline loops: CDR1 SGHVS, CDR2 FNYEAQ. V shed 5 bases and J 1 base; nucleotides not matched to a gene: 14. There are 19 residues in the CDR3. In nucleotides, the CDR3 is TGTGCCAGCAGCGCCGTGGGGGCTAGCGGGAGATCGTCCTACAATGAGCAGTTCTTC. It yields the protein CASSAVGASGRSSYNEQFF.

Concerning this clonotype itself: A read error may explain this, as a much larger clone is one base away. The chain is built from TRBV7-9 and TRBJ2-1, with D hard to call. The CDR3 consists of 12 residues. CDR1 is SEHNR, CDR2 FQNEAQ, per germline (reference sequence). CDR3 bases: TGTGCCAACAGCTCCTCAGACGGGGAGCAGTTCTTC. Encoded protein: CANSSSDGEQFF.

This chain uses TRBV29-1 with TRBJ1-1; perhaps TRBD1 as D (6 bases). Trimming pared 5 bases from V and 1 base from J, leaving 8 bases between. Germline CDR1 reads SQVTM; CDR2 reads ANQGSEA. The length of the CDR3 is 12 residues. CDR3: CSVKTGNTEAFF. CDR3 sequence (DNA): TGCAGCGTTAAGACAGGGAACACTGAAGCTTTCTTT.

Regarding this clonotype: A much larger clone lies a single base off, so this may be a read error. The chain carries TRBV12-3 or TRBV12-4 and TRBJ2-1, with 8 nucleotides matching TRBD2. The CDR3 has 17 amino acids. The V and J ends lost 6 bases and 11 bases, in that order; junction bases with no gene match: 21. Here the CDR3 reads CASRPGVAGLGRNKQFF. As DNA, the CDR3 is TGTGCCAGCAGACCCGGAGTAGCGGGACTGGGAAGGAATAAGCAGTTCTTC.

This clonotype was seen many times. The gene calls are TRBV20-1 and TRBJ1-1, with TRBD1 as a possible D gene (6 bases). CDR1 is DFQATT, CDR2 SNEGSKA, per germline (reference sequence). This CDR3 contains 14 residues. Trimming stripped 7 bases from V and 3 bases from J, with 18 bases between. The CDR3 sequence: CSGSSTDRYTEAFF. The CDR3, as DNA: TGCAGTGGCAGTAGCACCGACAGGTACACTGAAGCTTTCTTT.

A word on this clonotype: Mismatch with germline at one junction end may stem from a read error. V and J are TRBV20-1 and TRBJ2-1; no clear D. There are 9 residues in the CDR3. Germline V gene lookup returns CDR1 DFQATT and CDR2 SNEGSKA (reference sequence). In nucleotides, the CDR3 is TGCAGTGCTGGCCCCGTCCTCCGCTTC. It encodes CSAGPVLRF.

The chain uses TRBV2 and TRBJ2-1; 8 bases are a match to TRBD2. V dropped 6 bases and J dropped 1; count of bases not matched to a gene: 8. The CDR3 spans 16 residues. Germline V gene lookup returns CDR1 SNHLY and CDR2 FYNNEI. In nucleotides, the CDR3 is TGTGCCAGCAGAGCCTATAGCGGGATTTCCTACAATGAGCAGTTCTTC. Protein sequence: CASRAYSGISYNEQFF. Filled out from reference TRBV2 and TRBJ2-1, the complete variable domain reads EPEVTQTPSHQVTQMGQEVILRCVPISNHLYFYWYRQILGQKVEFLVSFYNNEISEKSEIFDDQFSVERPDGSNFTLKIRSTKLEDSAMYFCASRAYSGISYNEQFFGPGTRLTVL.

This clonotype was seen a handful of times. The rearrangement joins TRBV27 to TRBJ2-3; 10 bases map to TRBD2. The J segment lost 2 bases and the V segment lost 8 bases, leaving 7 bases of the junction unmatched. Per germline, CDR1 MNHEY and CDR2 SMNVEV (reference sequence). The CDR3 length is 15 residues. CDR3 region: CASRRGLAVTDTQYF. In DNA form, the CDR3 reads TGTGCCAGCCGGCGCGGACTAGCGGTCACAGATACGCAGTATTTT.

At least ten counts were recorded for this clonotype. The CDR3 region is CASSLTRISTDTQYF. CDR3 nucleotide sequence: TGTGCCAGCAGCTTGACTAGGATAAGCACAGATACGCAGTATTTT. The chain recombines TRBV5-5 with TRBJ2-3; D is perhaps TRBD2 (5 bases). The germline CDR1 and CDR2 sequences are SGHKS and YYEKEE (reference sequence). The CDR3 runs to 15 residues. Deletions cut 1 base from V and 0 bases from J, with 9 bases between.

This clonotype was seen many times. The V gene is TRBV24-1, the J gene TRBJ2-1; 10 nucleotides line up with TRBD2. The CDR3 sequence is 16 residues long. Germline V gene data show CDR1 as KGHDR and CDR2 as SFDVKD. The V gene end was trimmed by 0 bases and the J gene end by 5 bases; junction bases not matched to a gene: 3. The DNA of the CDR3 is TGTGCCACCAGTGATTTGGGCCTAGCGGGAGACAATGAGCAGTTCTTC. Protein product: CATSDLGLAGDNEQFF.

This clonotype was seen at least ten times. V and J are TRBV29-1 and TRBJ2-7, with 8 bases that match TRBD1. This CDR3 is built from 11 residues. V lost 7 bases and J lost 5; bases outside the gene matches: 4. Germline assignment: CDR1 SQVTM and CDR2 ANQGSEA. The CDR3 here is CSATRGHEQYF. CDR3 nucleotide sequence: TGCAGCGCCACCAGGGGGCACGAGCAGTACTTC.

This clonotype has a single count. CDR3 region: CAWTLGYQQFF. The CDR3, as DNA: TGTGCCTGGACCTTAGGGTACCAGCAGTTCTTC. The chain couples TRBV30 to TRBJ2-1; D not certain. V lost 4 bases and J 11 bases, leaving 12 bases between the germline ends. Germline V gene data show CDR1 as GTSNPN and CDR2 as SVGIG (reference sequence). The CDR3 spans 11 residues.

This clonotype was counted between two and nine times. CDR3 DNA: TGTGCCAGCAGCCCAGGACTAGCGGATAAAGAGACCCAGTACTTC. Translating gives CASSPGLADKETQYF. The V call is TRBV9, the J call TRBJ2-5; 10 bases agree with TRBD2. This CDR3 spans 15 amino acids. V lost 4 bases, J lost 3 bases, and 6 bases stayed unmatched. Germline V gene lookup returns CDR1 SGDLS and CDR2 YYNGEE.